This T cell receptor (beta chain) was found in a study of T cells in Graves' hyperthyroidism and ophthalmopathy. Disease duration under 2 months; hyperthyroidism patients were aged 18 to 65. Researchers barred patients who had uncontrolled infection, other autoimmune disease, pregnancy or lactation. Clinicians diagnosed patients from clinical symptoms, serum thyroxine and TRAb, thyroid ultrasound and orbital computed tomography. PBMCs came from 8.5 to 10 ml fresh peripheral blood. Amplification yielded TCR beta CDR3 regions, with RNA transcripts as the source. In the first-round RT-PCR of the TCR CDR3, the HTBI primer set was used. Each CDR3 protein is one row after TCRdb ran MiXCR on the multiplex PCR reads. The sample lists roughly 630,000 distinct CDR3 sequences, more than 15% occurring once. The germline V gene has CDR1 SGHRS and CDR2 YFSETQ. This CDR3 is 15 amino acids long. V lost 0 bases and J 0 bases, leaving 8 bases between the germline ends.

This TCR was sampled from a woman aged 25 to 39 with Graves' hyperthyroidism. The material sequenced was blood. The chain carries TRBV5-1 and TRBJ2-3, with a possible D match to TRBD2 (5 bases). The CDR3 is CASSLGLSSTDTQYF. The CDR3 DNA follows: TGCGCCAGCAGCTTGGGACTATCAAGCACAGATACGCAGTATTTT.